This TCR beta chain was sequenced in a study of cytomegalovirus exposure and HLA in healthy donors. Study-level points and caveats: Some highly shared sequence variants likely arose as a pipeline artifact. HLA allele associations emerged for roughly 17,000 TCR beta sequences in a later analysis, at 0.05 false discovery rate.

The PCR contained 60 Vbeta and 13 Jbeta primers. In the original analysis: Counted up in a later analysis, unique TCR beta chains came to some 80 million, with around 11 million shared. Assay used: immunoSEQ multiplex PCR; TCRdb lists only in-frame clones, some missing. V and J calls and clone size follow that table, whereas D and trimming were derived from the DNA. The sample spans approximately 52,000 clones; the ten largest clones claim around 9%. As for this clone: Its antigen is currently unknown.

CDR3 length equals 14 residues. CDR1 and CDR2 from the germline V gene are MNHEY and SVGAGI. The ends lost 2 bases at V and 6 bases at J; junction bases unmatched: 4. The chain joins TRBV6-5 to TRBJ1-1; 9 nucleotides agree with TRBD1. The source of this sequence is a man aged 45-60 years in good health and CMV-seropositive. Sequenced material: PBMCs. CDR3 nucleotides: TGTGCCAGCAGTTACGGTCGACAGGGGGCTGAAGCTTTCTTT. Protein product: CASSYGRQGAEAFF.